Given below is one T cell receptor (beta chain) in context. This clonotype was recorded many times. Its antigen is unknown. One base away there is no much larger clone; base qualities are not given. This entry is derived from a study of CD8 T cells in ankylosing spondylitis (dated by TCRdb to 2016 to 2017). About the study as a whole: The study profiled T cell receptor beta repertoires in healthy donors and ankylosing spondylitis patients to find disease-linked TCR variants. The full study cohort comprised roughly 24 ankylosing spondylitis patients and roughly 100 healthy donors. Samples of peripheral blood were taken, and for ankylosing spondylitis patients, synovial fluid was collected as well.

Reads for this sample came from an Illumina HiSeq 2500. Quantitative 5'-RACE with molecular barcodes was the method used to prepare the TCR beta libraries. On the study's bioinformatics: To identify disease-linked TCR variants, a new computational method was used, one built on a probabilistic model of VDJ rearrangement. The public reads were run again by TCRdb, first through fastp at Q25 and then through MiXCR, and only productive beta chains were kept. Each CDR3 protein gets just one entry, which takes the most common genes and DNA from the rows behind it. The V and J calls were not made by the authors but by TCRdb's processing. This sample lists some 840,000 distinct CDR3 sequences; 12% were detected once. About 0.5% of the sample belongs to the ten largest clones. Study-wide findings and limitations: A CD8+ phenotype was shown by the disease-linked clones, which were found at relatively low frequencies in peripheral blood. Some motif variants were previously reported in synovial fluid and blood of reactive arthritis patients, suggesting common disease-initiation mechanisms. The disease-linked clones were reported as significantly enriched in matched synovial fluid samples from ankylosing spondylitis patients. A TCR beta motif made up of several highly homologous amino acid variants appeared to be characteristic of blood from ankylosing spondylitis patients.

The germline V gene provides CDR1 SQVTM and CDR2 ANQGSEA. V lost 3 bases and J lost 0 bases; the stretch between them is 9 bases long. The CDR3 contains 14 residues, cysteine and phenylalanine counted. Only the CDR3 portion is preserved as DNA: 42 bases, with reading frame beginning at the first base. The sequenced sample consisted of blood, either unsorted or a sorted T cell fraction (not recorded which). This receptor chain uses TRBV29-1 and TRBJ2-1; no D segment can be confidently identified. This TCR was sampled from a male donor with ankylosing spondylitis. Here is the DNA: TGCAGCGTTGATGAGCGCAGCTCCTACAATGAGCAGTTCTTC. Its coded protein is CSVDERSSYNEQFF.